These 20 T cell receptor beta chains originate from one sample sequenced in a study of cytomegalovirus exposure and HLA in healthy donors. Vbeta (60) and Jbeta (13) primers were used in the PCR. Libraries were prepared by immunoSEQ multiplex PCR; TCRdb keeps only in-frame clonotypes and omits some of them. The repertoire holds about 190,000 clones, with about three quarters as singletons. The sequencing sample was made of PBMCs. The receptors stem from a woman aged 25 to 39 in good health and CMV-seropositive.

This chain connects TRBV4-1 to TRBJ2-3, with a possible D match to TRBD2 (6 bases). Trimming stripped 1 base from V and 3 bases from J, with 11 bases between. This CDR3 has 15 residues. Germline assignment: CDR1 MGHRA and CDR2 YSYEKL. The CDR3 loop is CASSQVEGSTDTQYF. The CDR3 DNA sequence: TGCGCCAGCAGCCAAGTGGAGGGTTCAACAGATACGCAGTATTTT.

The chain carries TRBV4-3 and TRBJ1-5; 7 bases match TRBD1. The germline V gene encodes CDR1 LGHNA and CDR2 YSLEER. With V trimmed by 2 bases and J by 5 bases, 6 bases remained unmatched. CDR3 length: 15 amino acids. DNA for the CDR3: TGCGCCAGCAGCCAACGGACAGGCTTCGATCAGCCCCAGCATTTT. Amino acids: CASSQRTGFDQPQHF.

This clone was found a few times. The rearrangement links TRBV15 to TRBJ1-2; a possible D gene is TRBD1 (6 bases). V lost 0 bases, J lost 5 bases, and 10 bases lay in between. Per germline, CDR1 LNHNV and CDR2 YYDKDF (reference sequence). CDR3 length: 14 amino acids. For the CDR3, the DNA is TGTGCCACCAGCAGAGATCGACAGGCGTATGGCTACACCTTC. It specifies CATSRDRQAYGYTF.

CDR3 DNA: TGTGCCAGCAGCCCAACGGCTGGGACAGGGTACAATGAGCAGTTCTTC. This sequence encodes CASSPTAGTGYNEQFF. The chain couples TRBV7-2 to TRBJ2-1; 9 bases are shared with TRBD1. The V gene end was trimmed by 5 bases and the J gene end by 4 bases; junction bases not matched to a gene: 9. Germline V gene data show CDR1 as SGHTA and CDR2 as FQGNSA. The CDR3 contains 16 residues. Filled out from reference TRBV7-2 and TRBJ2-1, the complete variable domain reads GAGVSQSPSNKVTEKGKDVELRCDPISGHTALYWYRQSLGQGLEFLIYFQGNSAPDKSGLPSDRFSAERTGGSVSTLTIQRTQQEDSAVYLCASSPTAGTGYNEQFFGPGTRLTVL.

For the CDR3, the DNA is TGTGCCAGCAGCCCGGGACAGGGATCCTACAATGAGCAGTTCTTC. Encoded protein: CASSPGQGSYNEQFF. V is TRBV5-4 and J is TRBJ2-1; 9 bases are a match to TRBD1. CDR1 and CDR2 from the germline V gene are SGHNT and YYREEE (reference sequence). The J segment lost 1 base and the V segment lost 4 bases, leaving 3 bases of the junction unmatched. This CDR3 spans 15 amino acids. Using reference TRBV5-4 and TRBJ2-1 for the parts outside the CDR3, the full variable domain is ETGVTQSPTHLIKTRGQQVTLRCSSQSGHNTVSWYQQALGQGPQFIFQYYREEENGRGNFPPRFSGLQFPNYSSELNVNALELDDSALYLCASSPGQGSYNEQFFGPGTRLTVL.

V and J are TRBV12-5 and TRBJ2-1; perhaps TRBD2 as D (5 bases). V dropped 7 bases and J dropped 6 bases, with 13 bases sitting between them. CDR1 LGHNT and CDR2 FRNRAP come from the germline V gene. The CDR3 is 13 residues long. The CDR3 region has the DNA TGTGCTAGTGTCCCGGAGGCTAGCAATGAGCAGTTCTTC. Translated, it gives CASVPEASNEQFF.

The V call is TRBV5-1, the J call TRBJ1-1; a possible D gene is TRBD1 (6 bases). Trimming left V 4 bases short and J 1 base short, with 14 bases between. This CDR3 comprises 15 residues. Germline V lookup: CDR1 SGHRS, CDR2 YFSETQ. The CDR3: CASSAWTAQNTEAFF. The CDR3 region has the DNA TGCGCCAGCAGCGCATGGACAGCCCAGAACACTGAAGCTTTCTTT.

V is TRBV11-3 and J is TRBJ1-4; unclear D gene. The CDR3 has 16 amino acids. The germline gives CDR1 SGHNT, CDR2 YENEEA. V dropped 6 bases and J dropped 8 bases, with 22 bases sitting between them. CDR3 sequence (DNA): TGTGCCAGCAGTCCCACCTCGCAGGTTAGGGAGGAAAAACTGTTTTTT. Amino acid sequence: CASSPTSQVREEKLFF.

The chain couples TRBV7-8 to TRBJ2-5; TRBD2 aligns across 7 bases. The germline CDR1 and CDR2 sequences are SGHVS and FQNEAQ. CDR3 length: 16 residues. The V gene end was trimmed by 1 base and the J gene end by 3 bases; junction bases not matched to a gene: 8. This CDR3 is CASSLERLAEEETQYF. The CDR3 nucleotides are TGTGCCAGCAGCTTAGAGCGCCTAGCGGAAGAAGAGACCCAGTACTTC.

V is TRBV11-3 and J is TRBJ2-3; perhaps TRBD1 as D (6 bases). Germline assignment: CDR1 SGHNT and CDR2 YENEEA. There are 15 residues in the CDR3. V was clipped by 0 bases and J by 6 bases, with 13 bases between them. The DNA for the CDR3 is TGTGCCAGCAGCTTAGATAGGACAGCCGGCGATACGCAGTATTTT. It encodes CASSLDRTAGDTQYF.

V and J are TRBV27 and TRBJ1-2; unclear D gene. V was pared by 6 bases and J by 4 bases, with 15 bases between. CDR1 is MNHEY, CDR2 SMNVEV, per germline (reference sequence). There are 14 residues in the CDR3. The CDR3 nucleotides are TGTGCCAGCAGCCTACTCACGGGTGGCTATGGCTACACCTTC. Protein sequence: CASSLLTGGYGYTF.

V usage is TRBV5-6 and J usage is TRBJ2-2; TRBD2 might be the D (5 bases). The germline V and J ends were trimmed by 2 bases and 2 bases, with 13 bases remaining between them. CDR3 length: 16 residues. CDR1 and CDR2 from the germline V gene are SGHDT and YYEEEE. CDR3 protein: CASSFWERRNTGELFF. The CDR3 nucleotides read TGTGCCAGCAGCTTCTGGGAGCGACGAAACACCGGGGAGCTGTTTTTT.

The chain is built from TRBV18 and TRBJ2-1; a possible D gene is TRBD2 (5 bases). CDR1 and CDR2 from the germline V gene are KGHSH and LQKENI. The CDR3 covers 15 residues. V gave up 6 bases and J gave up 4 bases, with 16 bases separating them. The CDR3 is CASSPQDYGYNEQFF. CDR3 DNA: TGTGCCAGCTCCCCGCAAGACTATGGTTACAATGAGCAGTTCTTC.

V is TRBV5-6 and J is TRBJ1-1, with TRBD1 as a possible D gene (5 bases). The CDR3 runs to 15 residues. The germline V and J ends were trimmed by 6 bases and 1 base, with 16 bases remaining between them. CDR1 SGHDT and CDR2 YYEEEE come from the germline V gene. The CDR3 DNA reads as TGTGCCAGCACCGGGGGGTGGCGGGGGAACACTGAAGCTTTCTTT. Protein sequence: CASTGGWRGNTEAFF.

The chain is built from TRBV12-5 and TRBJ2-1, with TRBD2 matching 8 bases. The V and J ends lost 9 bases and 6 bases, in that order; junction bases with no gene match: 7. Germline CDR1 reads LGHNT; CDR2 reads FRNRAP. This CDR3 spans 13 amino acids. The CDR3 loop reads CASQVAGSNEQFF. The DNA of the CDR3 is TGTGCTAGCCAAGTAGCGGGGAGCAATGAGCAGTTCTTC.

This chain links TRBV5-1 with TRBJ1-1, with D unresolved. The CDR3 loop spans 15 amino acids. V shed 4 bases and J shed 4 bases, with 17 bases lying between them. Germline lookup yields CDR1 SGHRS and CDR2 YFSETQ. This CDR3 reads CASSLGGSEGTEAFF. CDR3 bases: TGCGCCAGCAGCCTGGGAGGGTCGGAGGGCACTGAAGCTTTCTTT.

This sequence joins TRBV5-5 and TRBJ2-6; 7 nucleotides align to TRBD1. Germline trimming cut 0 bases from V and 0 bases from J; bases unmatched to any gene: 3. The CDR3 runs to 17 residues. Germline V gene sequence: CDR1 SGHKS, CDR2 YYEKEE (reference sequence). In DNA form, the CDR3 reads TGTGCCAGCAGCTTGGAGGCAGGGGGCTCTGGGGCCAACGTCCTGACTTTC. It translates to CASSLEAGGSGANVLTF.

This chain links TRBV5-1 with TRBJ2-7; TRBD1 agrees at 9 bases. Germline CDR1 is SGHRS and CDR2 is YFSETQ. The J segment lost 6 bases and the V segment lost 4 bases, leaving 5 bases of the junction unmatched. This CDR3 region has 13 residues. CDR3 region: CASSADRGGEQYF. CDR3 coding DNA: TGCGCCAGCAGCGCTGACAGGGGGGGCGAGCAGTACTTC.

The chain combines TRBV2 with TRBJ2-2; D may be TRBD2 (5 bases). Germline CDR1 SNHLY, CDR2 FYNNEI. There are 14 residues in the CDR3. The V and J ends lost 10 bases and 4 bases respectively, with 16 bases between them. The CDR3 protein is CATRTLMGTGELFF. CDR3 in DNA: TGTGCCACCAGGACTCTAATGGGCACCGGGGAGCTGTTTTTT.

The rearrangement uses TRBV4-1 and TRBJ2-7; the match to TRBD1 covers 7 bases. With V trimmed by 4 bases and J by 2 bases, 8 bases remained unmatched. The CDR3 length is 15 residues. Germline lookup yields CDR1 MGHRA and CDR2 YSYEKL. The CDR3 sequence is CASSPGTVAPYEQYF. CDR3 nucleotides: TGCGCCAGCAGCCCCGGGACAGTCGCCCCCTACGAGCAGTACTTC.